This is a list of T cell receptor beta chains from one sample in a study of shared clonotypes between healthy human individuals. Sequenced by immunoSEQ multiplex PCR; TCRdb stores in-frame clones only, minus some. The top ten hold 0.9% to 1.3% of the sample, which has 2 million or so clones, about 95% seen once. Sequences were obtained from naive CD8+ T cells sorted from blood. These receptors all come from a man between 18 and 29 years old in good health. CDR3s include the opening cysteine and the closing phenylalanine or tryptophan. D genes are given only for firm matches. Size tells how often a clone was seen (once, few, many) or the class of an expanded clone, and some rows leave it out.

D,size,J,V,CDR3,DNA
.,.,TRBJ2-2,TRBV11-3,CASSLEGPGELFF,TGTGCCAGCAGCTTGGAGGGTCCCGGGGAGCTGTTTTTT
.,.,TRBJ2-5,TRBV15,CATSRAGTAILETQYF,TGTGCCACCAGCAGAGCCGGGACCGCCATCTTAGAGACCCAGTACTTC
.,.,TRBJ2-1,TRBV6-5,CASSYSTVGYYNEQFF,TGTGCCAGCAGTTACTCGACGGTAGGCTATTACAATGAGCAGTTCTTC
.,.,TRBJ2-1,TRBV4-1,CASSQDMSADEQFF,TGCGCCAGCAGCCAAGATATGTCCGCGGATGAGCAGTTCTTC
.,.,TRBJ2-1,TRBV2,CASSPLEPGNEQFF,TGTGCCAGCAGCCCACTAGAACCCGGAAATGAGCAGTTCTTC
.,few,TRBJ1-2,TRBV27,CASRGTYGYTF,TGTGCCAGCAGGGGGACCTATGGCTACACCTTC
.,.,TRBJ2-1,TRBV27,CASSFLDVSSYNEQFF,TGTGCCAGCAGTTTCCTTGATGTCAGCTCCTACAATGAGCAGTTCTTC
TRBD1,.,TRBJ1-6,TRBV12-5,CASGFSPGGPVMNSPLHF,TGTGCTAGTGGTTTTTCCCCAGGGGGACCGGTAATGAATTCACCCCTCCACTTT
TRBD1,.,TRBJ1-1,TRBV5-6,CASSRTGEGGDTEAFF,TGTGCCAGCAGCAGGACAGGGGAGGGCGGGGACACTGAAGCTTTCTTT
TRBD2,.,TRBJ2-7,TRBV6-1,CASSAGGPYEQYF,TGTGCCAGCAGTGCGGGGGGTCCGTACGAGCAGTACTTC
.,once,TRBJ1-1,TRBV28,CASSFNTEAFF,TGTGCCAGCAGTTTCAACACTGAAGCTTTCTTT
.,.,TRBJ1-1,TRBV7-9,CASGGTLNTEAFF,TGTGCCAGCGGCGGCACACTGAACACTGAAGCTTTCTTT
TRBD1,once,TRBJ2-1,TRBV27,CASSLQDRGLKFF,TGTGCCAGCAGTTTACAGGACAGGGGGTTAAAGTTCTTC
TRBD1,.,TRBJ2-2,TRBV5-6,CASVGDREKYTGELFF,TGTGCCAGCGTAGGGGACAGGGAGAAGTACACCGGGGAGCTGTTTTTT
TRBD2,.,TRBJ2-5,TRBV19,CASSTTGLAWGQETQYF,TGTGCCAGTAGTACCACGGGACTAGCTTGGGGACAAGAGACCCAGTACTTC
.,.,TRBJ1-1,TRBV6-5,CASSFGENTEAFF,TGTGCCAGCAGTTTTGGAGAGAACACTGAAGCTTTCTTT
.,.,TRBJ2-5,TRBV5-1,CASQLAGVPQETQYF,TGCGCCAGCCAATTAGCAGGGGTGCCGCAAGAGACCCAGTACTTC
.,.,TRBJ1-6,TRBV7-2,CASSLEGTYNSPLHF,TGTGCCAGCAGCTTAGAGGGAACCTATAATTCACCCCTCCACTTT